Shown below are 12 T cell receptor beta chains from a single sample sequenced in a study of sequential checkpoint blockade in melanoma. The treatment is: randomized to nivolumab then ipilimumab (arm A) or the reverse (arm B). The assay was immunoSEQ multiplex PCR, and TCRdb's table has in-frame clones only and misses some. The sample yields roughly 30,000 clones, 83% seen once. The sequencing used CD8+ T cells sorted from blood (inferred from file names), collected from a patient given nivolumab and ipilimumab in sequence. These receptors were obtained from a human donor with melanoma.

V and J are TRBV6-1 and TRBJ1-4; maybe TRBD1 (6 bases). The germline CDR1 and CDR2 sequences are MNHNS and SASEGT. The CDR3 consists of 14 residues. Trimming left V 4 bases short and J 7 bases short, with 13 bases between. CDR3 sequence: CASSGGQGSEKLFF. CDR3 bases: TGTGCCAGCAGTGGGGGTCAGGGGAGTGAAAAACTGTTTTTT.

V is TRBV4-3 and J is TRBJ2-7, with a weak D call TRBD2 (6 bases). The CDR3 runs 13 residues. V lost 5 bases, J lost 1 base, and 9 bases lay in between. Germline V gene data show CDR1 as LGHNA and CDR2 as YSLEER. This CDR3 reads CASSAGRSYEQYF. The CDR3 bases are TGCGCCAGCAGCGCAGGGAGGTCCTACGAGCAGTACTTC.

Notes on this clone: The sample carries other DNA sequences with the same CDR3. The CDR3 DNA reads TGTGCCAGCAGTAGGACAGGGAATAATTCACCCCTCCACTTT. It encodes CASSRTGNNSPLHF. The V call is TRBV11-1, the J call TRBJ1-6; 8 nucleotides align to TRBD1. Trimming removed 6 bases from V and 5 bases from J; junction bases left unmatched: 3. The CDR3 is 14 amino acids. From germline, CDR1 is SGHAT and CDR2 FQDESV (reference sequence).

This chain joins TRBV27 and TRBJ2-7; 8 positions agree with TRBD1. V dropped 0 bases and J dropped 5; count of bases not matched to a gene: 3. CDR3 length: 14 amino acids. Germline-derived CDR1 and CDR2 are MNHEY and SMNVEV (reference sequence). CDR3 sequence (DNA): TGTGCCAGCAGTTTATCCAGGGGGCTTGACGAGCAGTACTTC. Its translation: CASSLSRGLDEQYF.

CDR3 nucleotides: TGTGCCAGCAGCCTAAAACCGGGGCCCCAGCATTTT. Translation gives CASSLKPGPQHF. The V call is TRBV5-5, the J call TRBJ1-5; unclear D gene. Germline lookup yields CDR1 SGHKS and CDR2 YYEKEE (reference sequence). V lost 4 bases and J lost 9, with 11 bases in between. The CDR3 runs to 12 residues.

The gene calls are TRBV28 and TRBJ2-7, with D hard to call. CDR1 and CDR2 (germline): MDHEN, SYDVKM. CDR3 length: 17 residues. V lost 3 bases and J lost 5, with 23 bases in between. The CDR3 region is CASSLPPNSNNEDEQYF. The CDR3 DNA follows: TGTGCCAGCAGTTTGCCCCCTAATTCAAACAACGAGGACGAGCAGTACTTC.

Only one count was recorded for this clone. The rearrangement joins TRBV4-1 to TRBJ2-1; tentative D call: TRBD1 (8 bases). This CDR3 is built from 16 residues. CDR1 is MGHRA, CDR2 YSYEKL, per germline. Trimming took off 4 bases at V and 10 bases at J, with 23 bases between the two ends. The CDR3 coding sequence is TGCGCCAGCAGCCCAGACAGCGGGACAGGAAACGGGGAGCAGTTCTTC. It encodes CASSPDSGTGNGEQFF.

The CDR3 DNA reads TGTGCCACCAGCAGTTCAGGGGAAGATCAGCCCCAGCATTTT. Translation gives CATSSSGEDQPQHF. The chain employs TRBV15 and TRBJ1-5, with D possibly TRBD1 on 6 matching bases. CDR3 length: 14 amino acids. Germline CDR1 and CDR2: LNHNV and YYDKDF (reference sequence). The V end was cut by 3 bases, the J end by 5 bases, with 11 bases between. The complete variable domain, with remaining parts taken from reference TRBV15 and TRBJ1-5, reads DAMVIQNPRYQVTQFGKPVTLSCSQTLNHNVMYWYQQKSSQAPKLLFHYYDKDFNNEADTPDNFQSRRPNTSFCFLDIRSPGLGDTAMYLCATSSSGEDQPQHFGDGTRLSIL.

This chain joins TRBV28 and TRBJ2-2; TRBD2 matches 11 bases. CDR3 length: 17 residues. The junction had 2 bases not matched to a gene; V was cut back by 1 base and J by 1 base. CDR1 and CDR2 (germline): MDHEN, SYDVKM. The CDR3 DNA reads TGTGCCAGCAGTTTATTTCTAGCGGGAGGGAACACCGGGGAGCTGTTTTTT. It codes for CASSLFLAGGNTGELFF.

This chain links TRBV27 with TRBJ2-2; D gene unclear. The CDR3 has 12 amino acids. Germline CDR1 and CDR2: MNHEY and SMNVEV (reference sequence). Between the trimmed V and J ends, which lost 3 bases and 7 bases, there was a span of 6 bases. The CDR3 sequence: CASSLSGGELFF. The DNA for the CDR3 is TGTGCCAGCAGTTTGAGTGGCGGGGAGCTGTTTTTT.

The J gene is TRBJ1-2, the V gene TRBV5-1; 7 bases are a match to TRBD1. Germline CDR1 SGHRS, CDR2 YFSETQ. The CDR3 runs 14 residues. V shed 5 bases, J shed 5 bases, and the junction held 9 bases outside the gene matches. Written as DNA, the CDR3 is TGCGCCAGCAGTCCTGGGACAGTATCTTATGGCTACACCTTC. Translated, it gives CASSPGTVSYGYTF. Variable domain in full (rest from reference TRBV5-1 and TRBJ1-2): KAGVTQTPRYLIKTRGQQVTLSCSPISGHRSVSWYQQTPGQGLQFLFEYFSETQRNKGNFPGRFSGRQFSNSRSEMNVSTLELGDSALYLCASSPGTVSYGYTFGSGTRLTVV.

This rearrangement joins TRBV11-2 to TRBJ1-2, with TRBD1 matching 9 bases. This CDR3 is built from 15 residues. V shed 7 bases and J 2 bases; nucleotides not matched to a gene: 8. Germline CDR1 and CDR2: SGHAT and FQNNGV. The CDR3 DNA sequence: TGTGCCAGCAACCACGGACAGGGGATGAACTATGGCTACACCTTC. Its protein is CASNHGQGMNYGYTF.